The 26 T cell receptor beta chains reported below all come from one sample, sequenced in a study of shared clonotypes between healthy human individuals. This table comes from immunoSEQ multiplex PCR, and its TCRdb copy is limited to in-frame clones, with some not included. Of 300,000 to 400,000 clones detected, less than 85% appear once; the ten largest clones hold about 9.4%. Input material: memory CD4+ T cells sorted from blood. Subset reported: CD45RA-negative fraction. The receptors derive from a man younger than 40 in good health.

The chain has TRBV7-8 and TRBJ1-5, with a possible D match to TRBD1 (6 bases). The V end lost 5 bases, the J end lost 5 bases, and 10 bases lay between the germline ends. From germline, CDR1 is SGHVS and CDR2 FQNEAQ. The CDR3 sequence is 13 residues long. The CDR3 bases are TGTGCCAGCAGCCTAGGGGGGGATCAGCCCCAGCATTTT. Its protein is CASSLGGDQPQHF.

The table lists this clone with a few counts. V gene TRBV18 combines with J gene TRBJ2-5; 14 bases fit TRBD2. The CDR3 length is 18 residues. J lost 1 base, V lost 3 bases, and 7 bases had no gene match. CDR1 KGHSH and CDR2 LQKENI come from the germline V gene. DNA of the CDR3: TGTGCCAGCTCACCGGGGACTAGCGGGAGAACGGGCCAAGAGACCCAGTACTTC. Protein product: CASSPGTSGRTGQETQYF.

The chain joins TRBV6-5 to TRBJ2-5, with a weak D call TRBD1 (6 bases). The CDR3 sequence is 14 residues long. The germline gives CDR1 MNHEY, CDR2 SVGAGI. With 5 bases removed from V and 5 bases from J, the gap between germline ends came to 15 bases. CDR3 sequence: CASSLGQGLETQYF. The CDR3 DNA reads TGTGCCAGCAGTCTCGGCCAGGGGTTGGAGACCCAGTACTTC.

The chain has TRBV10-3 and TRBJ2-7; TRBD2 might be the D (6 bases). The length of the CDR3 is 14 residues. CDR1 and CDR2 from the germline V gene are ENHRY and SYGVKD. The germline V and J ends were trimmed by 5 bases and 0 bases, with 11 bases remaining between them. CDR3 nucleotides: TGTGCCATCAGTCCGGATAGCGGCTCCTACGAGCAGTACTTC. Amino acids: CAISPDSGSYEQYF.

The chain joins TRBV7-9 to TRBJ1-4, with 9 bases matching TRBD1. Germline CDR1 and CDR2: SEHNR and FQNEAQ (reference sequence). V dropped 4 bases and J dropped 7; count of bases not matched to a gene: 4. This CDR3 comprises 14 residues. The DNA for the CDR3 is TGTGCCAGCAGCTCGGACAGGGGCGGTGAAAAACTGTTTTTT. Translating it yields CASSSDRGGEKLFF.

The count of this clone is one. J is TRBJ1-4 and V is TRBV18; D perhaps matches TRBD1 (5 bases). V was pared by 3 bases and J by 4 bases, with 9 bases between. CDR3 length equals 14 residues. Germline lookup yields CDR1 KGHSH and CDR2 LQKENI. As DNA, the CDR3 is TGTGCCAGCTCACCGGGACCGAATAATGAAAAACTGTTTTTT. This gives the protein CASSPGPNNEKLFF.

The chain links TRBV7-2 to TRBJ2-3; 8 bases fit TRBD2. The CDR3 loop spans 16 amino acids. Germline V gives CDR1 SGHTA, CDR2 FQGNSA. J was trimmed by 2 bases and V by 1 base; bases with no gene match: 5. The CDR3 sequence: CASSLGLAGYTDTQYF. CDR3 nucleotides: TGTGCCAGCAGCTTAGGGCTAGCGGGCTACACAGATACGCAGTATTTT.

The rearrangement links TRBV11-2 to TRBJ1-3; no firm D call. Trimming took off 1 base at V and 5 bases at J, with 9 bases between the two ends. Germline CDR1 and CDR2: SGHAT and FQNNGV. The CDR3 contains 14 residues. CDR3 region: CASSLVTGRNTIYF. CDR3 bases: TGTGCCAGCAGCTTAGTGACGGGAAGAAACACCATATATTTT.

V usage is TRBV2 and J usage is TRBJ2-2; 10 nucleotides agree with TRBD2. Looked up from germline, CDR1 is SNHLY and CDR2 is FYNNEI. The CDR3 has 16 amino acids. The ends lost 4 bases at V and 10 bases at J; junction bases unmatched: 12. CDR3 residues: CASSAPSGRASLELFF. The DNA for the CDR3 is TGTGCCAGCAGTGCCCCTAGCGGGAGAGCGAGCTTGGAGCTGTTTTTT.

This clone has just a few counts. This rearrangement joins TRBV7-9 to TRBJ2-1, with 7 bases matching TRBD2. Per the germline V gene, CDR1 is SEHNR and CDR2 is FQNEAQ (reference sequence). The CDR3 covers 14 residues. V trimming: 0 bases; J trimming: 7 bases; junction bases outside the gene matches: 3. CDR3 loop: CASSLAAGANEQFF. The CDR3 nucleotides read TGTGCCAGCAGCTTAGCGGCGGGAGCTAATGAGCAGTTCTTC.

This clone came up once. CDR3 protein: CASSPGGSSYNEQFF. As DNA, the CDR3 is TGTGCCAGCAGCCCAGGAGGGAGCTCCTACAATGAGCAGTTCTTC. This chain uses TRBV13 with TRBJ2-1; a possible D gene is TRBD2 (6 bases). The CDR3 is made up of 15 amino acids. Germline-derived CDR1 and CDR2 are PRHDT and FYEKMQ (reference sequence). V lost 5 bases and J 0 bases, leaving 11 bases between the germline ends.

The chain uses TRBV15 and TRBJ1-1; D perhaps matches TRBD1 (6 bases). Germline CDR1 LNHNV, CDR2 YYDKDF (reference sequence). This CDR3 spans 14 amino acids. V was shortened by 8 bases and J by 2 bases, with 15 bases between the two germline ends. The CDR3 DNA sequence: TGTGCCACCCAACGTCCACAGGGAAACACTGAAGCTTTCTTT. Its protein product is CATQRPQGNTEAFF.

The J gene is TRBJ2-1, the V gene TRBV2; D not certain. The CDR3 is 15 amino acids. V was clipped by 4 bases and J by 2 bases, with 12 bases between them. The germline CDR1 and CDR2 sequences are SNHLY and FYNNEI. The CDR3 DNA reads TGTGCCAGCAGTGTCGCGGTCCTTCCCTACAATGAGCAGTTCTTC. It translates to CASSVAVLPYNEQFF.

This chain uses TRBV10-3 with TRBJ2-3; 7 bases are shared with TRBD2. Trimming took 6 bases from V and 5 from J; bases not matched to a gene: 11. In germline, CDR1 is ENHRY, CDR2 SYGVKD. The CDR3 is 15 residues long. The CDR3 DNA follows: TGTGCCATCAGCGTGGGGCGGGAGCGGGAAGATACGCAGTATTTT. Translating gives CAISVGREREDTQYF.

As for this clone: A much larger clone lies a single base off, so this may be a read error. Other nucleotide sequences in the sample specify the same CDR3. This chain uses TRBV30 with TRBJ2-5, with unresolved D. There are 14 residues in the CDR3. The germline gives CDR1 GTSNPN, CDR2 SVGIG (reference sequence). This CDR3 is CAWSVEATQETQYF. DNA of the CDR3: TGTGCCTGGAGTGTCGAGGCGACACAAGAAACCCAGTACTTC. The whole variable domain, remainder taken from reference TRBV30 and TRBJ2-5, is SQTIHQWPATLVQPVGSPLSLECTVEGTSNPNLYWYRQAAGRGLQLLFYSVGIGQISSEVPQNLSASRPQDRQFILSSKKLLLSDSGFYLCAWSVEATQETQYFGPGTRLLVL.

This clone appeared many times. The rearrangement uses TRBV27 and TRBJ2-7; tentatively, D is TRBD1 (5 bases). The CDR3 runs to 13 residues. The germline V and J ends were trimmed by 6 bases and 2 bases, with 11 bases remaining between them. Germline values: CDR1 MNHEY, CDR2 SMNVEV (reference sequence). CDR3 sequence: CASSPRVTYEQYF. The CDR3 nucleotides read TGTGCCAGCAGCCCCAGGGTAACCTACGAGCAGTACTTC.

This clone was found once. V and J are TRBV15 and TRBJ1-3; D is ambiguous. The CDR3 spans 17 residues. Germline V CDR1 and CDR2: LNHNV, YYDKDF (reference sequence). The ends were cut back, 0 bases at V and 0 bases at J, with 12 bases in the middle. CDR3 nucleotides: TGTGCCACCAGCAGAGATCCAGGTGCCCTCTCTGGAAACACCATATATTTT. Its protein product is CATSRDPGALSGNTIYF.

V is TRBV6-5 and J is TRBJ1-1; TRBD1 agrees at 7 bases. J was trimmed by 4 bases and V by 2 bases; bases with no gene match: 1. Germline CDR1 MNHEY, CDR2 SVGAGI. This CDR3 region has 13 residues. CDR3 sequence: CASSYPGGTEAFF. The CDR3 region has the DNA TGTGCCAGCAGTTACCCAGGGGGCACTGAAGCTTTCTTT.

Regarding this clone: Other nucleotide sequences from this sample produce the same CDR3. This chain uses TRBV7-9 with TRBJ2-5; D gene ambiguous. This CDR3 is 11 amino acids long. Germline CDR1 reads SEHNR; CDR2 reads FQNEAQ (reference sequence). The ends were cut back, 2 bases at V and 2 bases at J, with 0 bases in the middle. CDR3 sequence reads: CASSLQETQYF. Written as DNA, the CDR3 is TGTGCCAGCAGCTTACAAGAGACCCAGTACTTC.

This rearrangement joins TRBV11-2 to TRBJ2-5, with TRBD1 matching over 7 bases. Germline loops: CDR1 SGHAT, CDR2 FQNNGV. V was pared by 3 bases and J by 12 bases, with 13 bases of the junction left unmatched. The CDR3 sequence is 14 residues long. CDR3 nucleotides: TGTGCCAGCAGCTTTTTCCAGGGCCAGGGGGACGAGTACTTC. It yields the protein CASSFFQGQGDEYF.

In this sample, this clone turned up once. The rearrangement uses TRBV27 and TRBJ2-1; no firm D call. The CDR3 loop spans 15 amino acids. CDR1 and CDR2 from the germline V gene are MNHEY and SMNVEV (reference sequence). V lost 6 bases, J lost 0 bases, and 12 bases lay in between. DNA of the CDR3: TGTGCCAGCAGCACTTACTTGAGCTCCTACAATGAGCAGTTCTTC. Translation gives CASSTYLSSYNEQFF.

This clone was counted many times. The rearrangement joins TRBV7-9 to TRBJ1-1, with D possibly matching TRBD1 (6 bases). This CDR3 is built from 13 residues. Germline V lookup: CDR1 SEHNR, CDR2 FQNEAQ (reference sequence). Between the trimmed V and J ends, which lost 5 bases and 5 bases, there was a span of 12 bases. CDR3 nucleotides: TGTGCCAGCAGCGGTCCAGGGGATACTGAAGCTTTCTTT. It translates to CASSGPGDTEAFF.

This clone was seen many times. V and J are TRBV5-6 and TRBJ2-7; 9 nucleotides match TRBD1. The length of the CDR3 is 16 residues. The trim removed 1 base at V and 6 bases at J, leaving 11 bases unmatched. Germline values: CDR1 SGHDT, CDR2 YYEEEE. The CDR3 spells CASSLSTGTGRSEQYF. CDR3 DNA sequence: TGTGCCAGCAGCTTGAGCACCGGGACAGGGCGAAGCGAGCAGTACTTC.

This chain uses TRBV5-1 with TRBJ2-5; TRBD2 matches 7 bases. V lost 4 bases to trimming and J lost 5 bases; unmatched junction nucleotides: 17. CDR3 size: 17 residues. Germline lookup yields CDR1 SGHRS and CDR2 YFSETQ. The CDR3 loop is CASSRRASGYSAETQYF. Written as DNA, the CDR3 is TGCGCCAGCAGCCGGAGGGCTAGCGGCTATTCGGCGGAGACCCAGTACTTC.

The genes are TRBV6-5 and TRBJ2-1; perhaps TRBD2 as D (6 bases). V lost 0 bases and J 7 bases, leaving 10 bases between the germline ends. The germline gives CDR1 MNHEY, CDR2 SVGAGI. This CDR3 is 14 amino acids long. The CDR3 DNA reads TGTGCCAGCAGTTACTCCGGGACTTCGAATGAGCAGTTCTTC. Encoded protein: CASSYSGTSNEQFF.

The CDR3 nucleotides read TGTGCCAGCTCCCCTTCTCGGACCGGCACAGATACGCAGTATTTT. Its protein is CASSPSRTGTDTQYF. The rearrangement uses TRBV18 and TRBJ2-3; D is uncertain. Trimming removed 6 bases at V and 1 base at J, with 14 bases between. From germline, CDR1 is KGHSH and CDR2 LQKENI. The length of the CDR3 is 15 residues.